This TCR beta chain originates from a study of control samples from healthy donors and cancer patients (TCRdb year 2020). The library came from the immunoSEQ multiplex PCR assay. Imported from immuneACCESS, the table was reduced by TCRdb to in-frame sequences with V and J called. These copies leave out some clones; in studies compared against another copy, an unresolved V gene accounts for under half, and the cause of the remainder is not known. This sample has 200,000 or so clones in its table, and about 89% of those were observed once. The top ten clones comprise 1.8% of the sample. As to this clone: The antigen this receptor binds is unknown. Base qualities are missing; no much larger clone stands one base away.

The CDR3, from cysteine to phenylalanine, totals 14 residues. Only CDR3 DNA is held: 42 bases, read in frame from base 1. The germline ends are 12 bases apart after V is trimmed by 0 bases and J by 7 bases. According to the germline V gene, CDR1 reads SGHNT and CDR2 reads YENEEA. The sample consisted of blood. The chain uses TRBV11-3 and TRBJ1-1, with the D segment identity uncertain. The source is a man younger than 40 in good health. The CDR3 reads as follows: CASSLERVDGEAFF. The DNA reads TGTGCCAGCAGCTTAGAAAGAGTCGACGGTGAAGCTTTCTTT.